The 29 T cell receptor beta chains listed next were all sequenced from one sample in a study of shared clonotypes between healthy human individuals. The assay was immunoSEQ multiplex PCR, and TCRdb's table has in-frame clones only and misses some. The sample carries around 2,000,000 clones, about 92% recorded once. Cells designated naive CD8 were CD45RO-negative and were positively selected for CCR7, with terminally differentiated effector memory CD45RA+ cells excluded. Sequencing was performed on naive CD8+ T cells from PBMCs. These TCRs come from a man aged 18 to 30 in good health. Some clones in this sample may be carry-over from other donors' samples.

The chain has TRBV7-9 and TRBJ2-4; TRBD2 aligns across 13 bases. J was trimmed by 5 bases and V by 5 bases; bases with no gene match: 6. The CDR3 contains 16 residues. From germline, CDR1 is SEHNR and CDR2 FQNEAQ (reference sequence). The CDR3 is CASSPLAGGRENIQYF. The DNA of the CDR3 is TGTGCCAGCAGCCCACTAGCGGGAGGGCGGGAAAACATTCAGTACTTC.

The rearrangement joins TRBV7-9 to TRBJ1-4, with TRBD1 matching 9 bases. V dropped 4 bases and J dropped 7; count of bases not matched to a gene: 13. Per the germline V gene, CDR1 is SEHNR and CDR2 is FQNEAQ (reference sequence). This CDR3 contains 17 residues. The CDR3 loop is CASSSNRRGTGSEKLFF. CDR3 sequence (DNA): TGTGCCAGCAGCTCGAATCGGCGCGGGACAGGGTCTGAAAAACTGTTTTTT.

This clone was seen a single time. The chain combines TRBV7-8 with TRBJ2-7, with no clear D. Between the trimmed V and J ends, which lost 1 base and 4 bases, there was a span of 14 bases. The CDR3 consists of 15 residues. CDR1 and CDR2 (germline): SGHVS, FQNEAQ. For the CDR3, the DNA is TGTGCCAGCAGCTTAGGGCTAGATGTTGTTTACGAGCAGTACTTC. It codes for CASSLGLDVVYEQYF.

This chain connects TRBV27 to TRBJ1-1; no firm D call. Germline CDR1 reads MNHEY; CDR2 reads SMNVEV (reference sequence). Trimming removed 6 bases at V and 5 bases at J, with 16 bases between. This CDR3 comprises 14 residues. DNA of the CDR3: TGTGCCAGCAGGCCTCGCGGGCGTTTAACTGAAGCTTTCTTT. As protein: CASRPRGRLTEAFF.

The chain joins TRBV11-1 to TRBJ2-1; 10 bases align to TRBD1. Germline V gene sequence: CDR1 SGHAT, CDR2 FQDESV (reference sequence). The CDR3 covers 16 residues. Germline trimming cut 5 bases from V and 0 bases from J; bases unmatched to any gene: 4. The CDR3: CASSLGQGHSYNEQFF. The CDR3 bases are TGTGCCAGCAGCCTGGGACAGGGGCACTCCTACAATGAGCAGTTCTTC.

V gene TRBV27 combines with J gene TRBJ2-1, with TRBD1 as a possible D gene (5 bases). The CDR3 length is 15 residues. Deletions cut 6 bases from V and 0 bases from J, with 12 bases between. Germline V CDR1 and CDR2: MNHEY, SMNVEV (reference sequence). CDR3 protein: CASSPTVSSYNEQFF. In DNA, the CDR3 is TGTGCCAGCAGCCCGACAGTGAGCTCCTACAATGAGCAGTTCTTC.

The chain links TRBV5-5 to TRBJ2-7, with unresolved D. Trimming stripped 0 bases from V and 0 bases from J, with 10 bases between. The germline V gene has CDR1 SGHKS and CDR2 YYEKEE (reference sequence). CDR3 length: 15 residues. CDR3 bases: TGTGCCAGCAGCTTGGGAGTAGGTAGCTCCTACGAGCAGTACTTC. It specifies CASSLGVGSSYEQYF.

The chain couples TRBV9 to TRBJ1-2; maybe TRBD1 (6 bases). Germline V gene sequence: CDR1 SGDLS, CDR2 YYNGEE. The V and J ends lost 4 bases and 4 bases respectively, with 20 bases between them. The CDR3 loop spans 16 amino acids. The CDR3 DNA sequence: TGTGCCAGCAGCTCCAGGGACACTCTTTATGTCTATGGCTACACCTTC. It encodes CASSSRDTLYVYGYTF.

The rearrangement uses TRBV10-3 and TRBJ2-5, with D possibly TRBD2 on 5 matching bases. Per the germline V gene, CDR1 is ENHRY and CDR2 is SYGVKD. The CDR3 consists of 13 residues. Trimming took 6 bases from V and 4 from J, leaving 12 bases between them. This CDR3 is CAISPELGETQYF. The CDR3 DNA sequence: TGTGCCATCAGCCCCGAACTAGGAGAGACCCAGTACTTC.

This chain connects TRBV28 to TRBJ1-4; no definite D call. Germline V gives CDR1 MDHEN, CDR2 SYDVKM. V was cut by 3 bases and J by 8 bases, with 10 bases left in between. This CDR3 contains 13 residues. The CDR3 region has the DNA TGTGCCAGCAGTTTTGAGGGCGGGGAAAAACTGTTTTTT. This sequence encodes CASSFEGGEKLFF.

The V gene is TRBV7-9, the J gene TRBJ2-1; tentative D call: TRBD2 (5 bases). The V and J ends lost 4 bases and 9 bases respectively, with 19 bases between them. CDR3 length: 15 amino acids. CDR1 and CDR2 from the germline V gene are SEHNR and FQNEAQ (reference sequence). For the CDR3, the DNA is TGTGCCAGCAGCTGGGGAGAAAGATCCGGCATTGAGCAGTTCTTC. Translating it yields CASSWGERSGIEQFF. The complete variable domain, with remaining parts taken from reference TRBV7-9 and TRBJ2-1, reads DTGVSQNPRHKITKRGQNVTFRCDPISEHNRLYWYRQTLGQGPEFLTYFQNEAQLEKSRLLSDRFSAERPKGSFSTLEIQRTEQGDSAMYLCASSWGERSGIEQFFGPGTRLTVL.

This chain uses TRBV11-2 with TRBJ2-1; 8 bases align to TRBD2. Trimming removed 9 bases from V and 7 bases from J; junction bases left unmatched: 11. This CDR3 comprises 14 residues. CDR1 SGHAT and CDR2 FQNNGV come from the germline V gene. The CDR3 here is CASLSGSRGNEQFF. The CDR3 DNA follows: TGTGCCAGTTTAAGCGGGAGTAGAGGGAATGAGCAGTTCTTC.

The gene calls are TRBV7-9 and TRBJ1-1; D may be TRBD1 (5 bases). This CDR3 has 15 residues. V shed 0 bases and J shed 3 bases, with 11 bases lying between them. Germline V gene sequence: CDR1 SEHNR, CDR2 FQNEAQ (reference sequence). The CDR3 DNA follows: TGTGCCAGCAGCTTAGCTACGGGGCTCCACACTGAAGCTTTCTTT. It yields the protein CASSLATGLHTEAFF.

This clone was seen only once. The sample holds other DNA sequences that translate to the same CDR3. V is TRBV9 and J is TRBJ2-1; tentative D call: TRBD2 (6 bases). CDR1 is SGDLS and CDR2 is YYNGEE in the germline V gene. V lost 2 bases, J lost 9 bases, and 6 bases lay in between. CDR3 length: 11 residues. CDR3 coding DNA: TGTGCCAGCAGCGTGGGGGGTGAGCAGTTCTTC. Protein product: CASSVGGEQFF.

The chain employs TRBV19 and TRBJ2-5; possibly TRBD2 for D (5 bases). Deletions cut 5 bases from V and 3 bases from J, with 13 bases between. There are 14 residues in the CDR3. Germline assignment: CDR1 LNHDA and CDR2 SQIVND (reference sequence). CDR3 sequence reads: CASSPRVSEETQYF. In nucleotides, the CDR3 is TGTGCCAGTAGTCCGAGGGTATCGGAAGAGACCCAGTACTTC.

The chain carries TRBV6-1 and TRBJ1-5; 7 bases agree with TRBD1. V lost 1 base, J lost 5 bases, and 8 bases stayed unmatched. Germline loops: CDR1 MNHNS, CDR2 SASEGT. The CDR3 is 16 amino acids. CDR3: CASSEGVTGADQPQHF. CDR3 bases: TGTGCCAGCAGTGAAGGGGTAACAGGGGCGGATCAGCCCCAGCATTTT.

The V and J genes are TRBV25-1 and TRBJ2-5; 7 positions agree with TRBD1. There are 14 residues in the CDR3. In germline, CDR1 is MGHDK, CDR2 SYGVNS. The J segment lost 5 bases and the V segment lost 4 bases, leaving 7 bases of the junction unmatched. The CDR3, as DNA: TGTGCCAGCAGTGTGGCAGGGGGAGCGGAGACCCAGTACTTC. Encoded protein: CASSVAGGAETQYF.

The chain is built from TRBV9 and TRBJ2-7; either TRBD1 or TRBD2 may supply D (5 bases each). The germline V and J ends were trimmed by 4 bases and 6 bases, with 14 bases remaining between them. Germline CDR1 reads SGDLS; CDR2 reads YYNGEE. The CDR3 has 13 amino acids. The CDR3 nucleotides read TGTGCCAGCAGCCCGGGACCGCACGGCGAGCAGTACTTC. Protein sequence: CASSPGPHGEQYF.

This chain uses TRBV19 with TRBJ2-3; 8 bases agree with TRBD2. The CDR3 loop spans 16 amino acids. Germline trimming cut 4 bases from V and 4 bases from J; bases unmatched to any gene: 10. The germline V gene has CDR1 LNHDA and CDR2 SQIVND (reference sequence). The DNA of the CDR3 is TGTGCCAGTAGTACGGGACTAGGAGAATTTTCAGATACGCAGTATTTT. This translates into CASSTGLGEFSDTQYF.

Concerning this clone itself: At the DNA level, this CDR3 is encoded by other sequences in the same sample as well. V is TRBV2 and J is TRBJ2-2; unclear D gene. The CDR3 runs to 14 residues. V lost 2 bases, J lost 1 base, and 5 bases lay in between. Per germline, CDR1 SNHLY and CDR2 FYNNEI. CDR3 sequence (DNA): TGTGCCAGCAGTGAAACAGAGAACACCGGGGAGCTGTTTTTT. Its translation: CASSETENTGELFF.

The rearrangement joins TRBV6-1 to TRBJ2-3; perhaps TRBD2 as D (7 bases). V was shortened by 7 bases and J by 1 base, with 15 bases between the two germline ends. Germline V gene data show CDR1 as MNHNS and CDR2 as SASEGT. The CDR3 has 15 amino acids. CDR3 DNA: TGTGCCAGCACCAAAGGGGGGGACCGCACAGATACGCAGTATTTT. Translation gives CASTKGGDRTDTQYF.

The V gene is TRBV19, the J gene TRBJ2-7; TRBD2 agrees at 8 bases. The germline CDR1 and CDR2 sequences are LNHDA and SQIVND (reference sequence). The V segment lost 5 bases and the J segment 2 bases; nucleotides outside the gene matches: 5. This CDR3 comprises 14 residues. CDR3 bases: TGTGCCAGTAGTCCGGGACTAGATGCCTACGAGCAGTACTTC. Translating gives CASSPGLDAYEQYF.

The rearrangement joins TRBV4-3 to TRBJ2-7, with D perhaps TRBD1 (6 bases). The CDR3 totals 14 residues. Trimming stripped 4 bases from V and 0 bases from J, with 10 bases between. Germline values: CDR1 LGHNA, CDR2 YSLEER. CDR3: CASSPWGPSYEQYF. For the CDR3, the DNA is TGCGCCAGCAGCCCGTGGGGGCCCTCCTACGAGCAGTACTTC.

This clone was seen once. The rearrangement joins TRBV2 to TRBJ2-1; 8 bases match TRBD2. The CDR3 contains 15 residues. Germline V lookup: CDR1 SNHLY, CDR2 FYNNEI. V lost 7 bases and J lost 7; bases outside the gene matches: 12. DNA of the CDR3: TGTGCCAGCAACTCTCGGGGGACTAGTCCTAATGAGCAGTTCTTC. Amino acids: CASNSRGTSPNEQFF.

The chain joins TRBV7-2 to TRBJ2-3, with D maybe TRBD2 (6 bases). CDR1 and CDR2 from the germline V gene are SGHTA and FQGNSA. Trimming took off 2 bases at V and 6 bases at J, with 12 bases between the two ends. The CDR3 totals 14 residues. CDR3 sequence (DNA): TGTGCCAGCAGCTTATTACTAGCCGGTGATACGCAGTATTTT. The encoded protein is CASSLLLAGDTQYF.

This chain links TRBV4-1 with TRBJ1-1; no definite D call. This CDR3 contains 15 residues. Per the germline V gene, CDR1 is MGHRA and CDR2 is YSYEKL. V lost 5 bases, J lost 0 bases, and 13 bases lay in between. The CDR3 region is CASSTREPMNTEAFF. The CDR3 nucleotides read TGCGCCAGCAGCACCCGGGAACCGATGAACACTGAAGCTTTCTTT.

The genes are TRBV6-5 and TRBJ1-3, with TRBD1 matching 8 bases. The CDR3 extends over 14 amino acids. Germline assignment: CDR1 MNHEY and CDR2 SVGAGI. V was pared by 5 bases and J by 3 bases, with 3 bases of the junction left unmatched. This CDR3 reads CASSLQGVGNTIYF. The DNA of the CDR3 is TGTGCCAGCAGTCTACAGGGGGTTGGAAACACCATATATTTT.

This chain's CDR3 is CASSLRLAAYEQYF. In DNA, the CDR3 is TGTGCCAGCAGCCTTAGACTAGCGGCCTACGAGCAGTACTTC. The J gene is TRBJ2-7, the V gene TRBV28; TRBD2 matches 9 bases. Germline lookup yields CDR1 MDHEN and CDR2 SYDVKM. V shed 6 bases and J 2 bases; nucleotides not matched to a gene: 5. This CDR3 region has 14 residues.

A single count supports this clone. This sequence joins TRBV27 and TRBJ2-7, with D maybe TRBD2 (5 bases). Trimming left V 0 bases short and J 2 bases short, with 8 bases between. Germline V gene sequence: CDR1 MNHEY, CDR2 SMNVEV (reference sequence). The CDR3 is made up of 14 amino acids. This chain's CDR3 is CASSLSGETYEQYF. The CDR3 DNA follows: TGTGCCAGCAGTTTATCGGGAGAAACCTACGAGCAGTACTTC.